The 2 T cell receptor beta chains below come from one sample, sequenced in a study of T cells in Graves' hyperthyroidism and ophthalmopathy. Amplification of TCR beta CDR3 regions used RNA as the template. The HTBI primer set drove a first-round RT-PCR of the TCR CDR3. TCRdb used MiXCR to reprocess the multiplex PCR reads, holding one entry per CDR3 protein. The sample contains roughly 720,000 distinct CDR3 sequences, 17% of which appear only once. Material: blood. Receptors originate from a man aged 50-59 years with Graves' hyperthyroidism.

The chain uses TRBV7-8 and TRBJ1-5; 8 bases fit TRBD1. The CDR3 is 21 residues long. Germline CDR1 and CDR2: SGHVS and FQNEAQ. V shed 5 bases, J shed 0 bases, and the junction held 21 bases outside the gene matches. In DNA form, the CDR3 reads TGTGCCAGCAGCCATTTGGGGACAGGTGACGTGGCAGGGTATAGCAATCAGCCCCAGCATTTT. It encodes CASSHLGTGDVAGYSNQPQHF.

The gene calls are TRBV7-9 and TRBJ2-1, with unresolved D. From germline, CDR1 is SEHNR and CDR2 FQNEAQ (reference sequence). The V and J ends lost 10 bases and 7 bases respectively, with 14 bases between them. There are 12 residues in the CDR3. In DNA form, the CDR3 reads TGTGCCACCCAACTTACCGGGAATGAGCAGTTCTTC. Protein: CATQLTGNEQFF.